Below, 2 T cell receptor beta chains from the same sample are listed, as sequenced in a study of neurological immune-mediated disorders. Each CDR3 protein gets one entry after TCRdb re-called the 5' RACE reads with MiXCR. This sample has more than 40,000 distinct CDR3 sequences, with roughly 13% found just once. Indicated time point: longitudinal time-point 3. Specimen: PBMCs. These receptors all come from a male donor with HTLV-1-associated myelopathy (HAM/TSP).

This clonotype has just a few counts. The chain is built from TRBV29-1 and TRBJ2-1; 10 bases fit TRBD1. With 4 bases clipped from V and 8 bases from J, the junction kept 5 bases outside the gene matches. Germline CDR1 SQVTM, CDR2 ANQGSEA. The CDR3 is 13 amino acids. CDR3 protein: CSVVTGGGHEQFF. The CDR3 DNA is TGCAGCGTTGTGACAGGGGGCGGCCATGAGCAGTTCTTC.

A word on this clonotype: Because the CDR3 is missing its conserved closing phenylalanine or tryptophan, this is likely a read error. This chain uses TRBV7-2 with TRBJ2-7; 9 nucleotides agree with TRBD2. The length of the CDR3 is 14 residues. The ends lost 8 bases at V and 7 bases at J; junction bases unmatched: 12. Germline CDR1 is SGHTA and CDR2 is FQGNSA. In nucleotides, the CDR3 is TGTGCCAGCCAAAGACGGCGGGGGGGCTATGAGCAGTACTGC. This gives the protein CASQRRRGGYEQYC.